This is a list of T cell receptor beta chains from one sample in a study of CD8 T cells in Susac syndrome. One entry per CDR3 protein results from TCRdb running MiXCR on the immunoSEQ multiplex PCR reads. The profile covers more than 150,000 distinct CDR3 sequences, with approximately 95% appearing a single time and roughly 0.15% taken by the ten largest. The sequenced sample was CD8+ T cells from PBMCs. Every receptor here comes from a human donor with Susac syndrome. CDR3s include the opening cysteine and the closing phenylalanine or tryptophan. The order of the fields is D gene, clone size, V gene, J gene, CDR3 protein, CDR3 DNA. A D gene is named only where the DNA matches it firmly. Only part of the rows carry a size: once, few, many, or a class if the clone is expanded.

.	.	TRBV7-9	TRBJ2-7	CASSPQYSGYEQYF	TGTGCCAGCAGCCCACAATATTCAGGGTACGAGCAGTACTTC
TRBD2	.	TRBV5-4	TRBJ2-1	CASSFPPAGTNEQFF	TGTGCCAGCAGCTTTCCACCAGCGGGAACCAATGAGCAGTTCTTC
.	.	TRBV27	TRBJ1-1	CASSSSVPNTEAFF	TGTGCCAGCAGTTCCTCCGTCCCGAACACTGAAGCTTTCTTT
.	once	TRBV11-2	TRBJ2-5	CASSQTPGGTQETQYF	TGTGCCAGCAGCCAAACCCCGGGGGGCACGCAAGAGACCCAGTACTTC
TRBD1	.	TRBV7-9	TRBJ1-6	CASSRDRGDSPLHF	TGTGCCAGCAGCCGCGACAGGGGTGATTCACCCCTCCACTTT
.	.	TRBV11-2	TRBJ1-6	CASSFGGHNSPLHF	TGTGCCAGCAGCTTTGGAGGCCATAATTCACCCCTCCACTTT
TRBD2	.	TRBV5-1	TRBJ2-7	CASSLTTSEDEQYF	TGCGCCAGCAGCCTTACAACTAGCGAAGACGAGCAGTACTTC
.	.	TRBV5-1	TRBJ2-7	CASSLWSGSEQYF	TGCGCCAGCAGCTTGTGGTCGGGTTCCGAGCAGTACTTC
TRBD2	.	TRBV6-5	TRBJ2-7	CASSYRAGDDEQYF	TGTGCCAGCAGTTACCGAGCGGGAGACGACGAGCAGTACTTC
.	.	TRBV5-4	TRBJ2-2	CASSLDAVGELFF	TGTGCCAGCAGCTTGGATGCGGTTGGGGAGCTGTTTTTT